Listed below are T cell receptor beta chains from one sample, sequenced in a study of T cells in Graves' hyperthyroidism and ophthalmopathy. TCRdb recomputed calls from the multiplex PCR reads with MiXCR, one row per CDR3 protein. The sample shows 600,000 to 650,000 distinct CDR3 sequences, 16% of them seen only once. The sequenced sample was blood. The receptor source for this set is a woman aged 25 to 39 with Graves' hyperthyroidism. Each CDR3 is given with its conserved first and last residue. Fields, in order: V gene, J gene, D gene, clone size, CDR3 protein, CDR3 DNA. The D gene is left open where the match is weak. The size entry is marked missing in some rows and otherwise reads once, few, many or a size class.

TRBV3-1	TRBJ1-1	TRBD1	many	CASSQGDRRTEAFF	TGTGCCAGCAGCCAAGGGGACAGGCGGACTGAAGCTTTCTTT
TRBV6-2/TRBV6-3	TRBJ2-5	TRBD1	NA	CASSARQGGETQYF	TGTGCCAGCAGCGCCCGACAGGGCGGCGAGACCCAGTACTTC
TRBV7-2	TRBJ2-3	NA	many	CASSSDSGSTDTQYF	TGTGCCAGCAGCTCGGATAGCGGCAGCACAGATACGCAGTATTTT
TRBV30	TRBJ1-5	NA	few	CAWSTPFGNQPQHF	TGTGCCTGGAGTACCCCCTTCGGCAATCAGCCCCAGCATTTT
TRBV7-8	TRBJ2-1	TRBD2	many	CASSHLAALYNEQFF	TGTGCCAGCAGCCACCTAGCGGCATTGTACAATGAGCAGTTCTTC
TRBV5-6	TRBJ1-4	NA	NA	CASSYRQVAEKLFF	TGTGCCAGCAGCTACCGACAGGTTGCGGAAAAACTGTTTTTT
TRBV6-5	TRBJ2-7	TRBD2	few	CASSYYSGSSYEQYF	TGTGCCAGCAGTTACTATAGCGGGAGCTCCTACGAGCAGTACTTC
TRBV20-1	TRBJ2-3	NA	few	CSARGKEYTDTQYF	TGCAGTGCTAGAGGCAAAGAGTACACAGATACGCAGTATTTT
TRBV6-2/TRBV6-3	TRBJ2-7	TRBD2	few	CASSYNPGTSGVDYEQYF	TGTGCCAGCAGTTACAACCCCGGGACTAGCGGAGTGGACTACGAGCAGTACTTC
TRBV11-2	TRBJ2-1	TRBD2	many	CASSRTSGRTGNEQFF	TGTGCCAGCAGCCGGACTAGCGGGAGGACTGGGAATGAGCAGTTCTTC
TRBV28	TRBJ1-4	NA	many	CASRISVASGEKLFF	TGTGCCAGCAGAATCTCGGTGGCTTCCGGTGAAAAACTGTTTTTT
TRBV6-1	TRBJ1-4	NA	many	CASRNAGITNEKLFF	TGTGCCAGCAGAAATGCAGGAATCACTAATGAAAAACTGTTTTTT
TRBV20-1	TRBJ2-1	NA	many	CSARRFGPYNEQFF	TGCAGTGCTAGGAGGTTTGGTCCCTACAATGAGCAGTTCTTC
TRBV19	TRBJ2-1	NA	few	CASRAGYNNEQFF	TGTGCCAGTAGAGCAGGGTATAACAATGAGCAGTTCTTC
TRBV28	TRBJ2-3	NA	many	CASGKGGTDTQYF	TGTGCCAGTGGAAAGGGGGGCACAGATACGCAGTATTTT
TRBV11-2	TRBJ1-4	NA	many	CASSLVLGLGEKLFF	TGTGCCAGCAGCTTAGTCCTGGGACTCGGAGAAAAACTGTTTTTT
TRBV28	TRBJ2-1	NA	many	CASKLGSNGEQFF	TGTGCCAGCAAATTGGGCTCGAACGGTGAGCAGTTCTTC
TRBV7-2	TRBJ1-1	NA	many	CASSQDSDTEAFF	TGTGCCAGCAGCCAAGACAGCGACACTGAAGCTTTCTTT
TRBV28	TRBJ1-3	NA	many	CASSSETASSGNTIYF	TGTGCCAGCAGTTCCGAGACAGCCAGCTCTGGAAACACCATATATTTT
TRBV6-2/TRBV6-3	TRBJ2-1	NA	few	CASSYTDSSGGSDEQFF	TGTGCCAGCAGTTACACAGACTCTTCTGGGGGCTCGGATGAGCAGTTCTTC
TRBV7-9	TRBJ1-2	NA	few	CASSLVGQDNYGYTF	TGTGCCAGCAGCTTAGTTGGGCAGGATAACTATGGCTACACCTTC
TRBV28	TRBJ2-7	NA	many	CASSLSPGTTYEQYF	TGTGCCAGCAGTTTATCCCCAGGGACCACCTACGAGCAGTACTTC
TRBV2	TRBJ2-5	NA	many	CASIGGGRVWETQYF	TGTGCCAGCATAGGGGGTGGGAGGGTCTGGGAGACCCAGTACTTC
TRBV6-1	TRBJ1-1	NA	many	CASSPRDTEAFF	TGTGCCAGCAGTCCACGTGACACTGAAGCTTTCTTT
TRBV11-3	TRBJ2-1	TRBD2	NA	CASSPASGRAINEQFF	TGTGCCAGCAGCCCCGCTAGCGGGAGGGCAATCAATGAGCAGTTCTTC
TRBV10-3	TRBJ2-5	NA	NA	CAISAGGTQYF	TGTGCCATCAGTGCCGGCGGGACCCAGTACTTC
TRBV20-1	TRBJ2-2	NA	many	CSARPPGEAYTGELFF	TGCAGTGCTAGACCCCCGGGGGAGGCCTACACCGGGGAGCTGTTTTTT
TRBV6-5	TRBJ2-2	NA	NA	CASSSTGPTGELFF	TGTGCCAGCAGTTCCACAGGACCGACCGGGGAGCTGTTTTTT
TRBV6-1	TRBJ2-1	TRBD2	many	CASSIPTSGRNIEQFF	TGTGCCAGCAGCATACCGACTAGCGGGAGGAACATAGAGCAGTTCTTC
TRBV6-1	TRBJ1-5	NA	many	CASSEVAGANQPQHF	TGTGCCAGCAGTGAAGTCGCAGGGGCGAATCAGCCCCAGCATTTT
TRBV25-1	TRBJ1-2	NA	NA	CASSERGFNGYTF	TGTGCCAGCAGTGAAAGGGGATTTAATGGCTACACCTTC
TRBV27	TRBJ2-4	TRBD2	few	CASSFRGLGGIQYF	TGTGCCAGCAGTTTCCGGGGACTAGGGGGCATTCAGTACTTC
TRBV27	TRBJ2-7	NA	many	CASSSGSPYEQYF	TGTGCCAGCAGTTCAGGGAGTCCCTACGAGCAGTACTTC
TRBV4-2	TRBJ2-7	NA	few	CASSPDLVGEQYF	TGTGCCAGCAGCCCTGATCTTGTCGGGGAGCAGTACTTC
TRBV3-1	TRBJ2-7	TRBD2	many	CASSEAGGTYEQYF	TGTGCCAGCAGTGAAGCGGGAGGTACCTACGAGCAGTACTTC
TRBV20-1	TRBJ1-5	NA	few	CSALTAKGGGGQPQHF	TGCAGTGCCTTGACAGCTAAGGGGGGGGGAGGTCAGCCCCAGCATTTT
TRBV6-4	TRBJ1-1	NA	NA	CAGSDSLKAFF	TGTGCCGGCAGTGACTCTCTGAAGGCTTTCTTT
TRBV24-1	TRBJ2-1	TRBD1	many	CAISRDREINEQFF	TGTGCCATTAGCCGGGACAGGGAAATCAATGAGCAGTTCTTC
TRBV9	TRBJ2-1	TRBD2	many	CASSVGGSGYNEQFF	TGTGCCAGCAGCGTCGGCGGGAGTGGCTACAATGAGCAGTTCTTC
TRBV29-1	TRBJ1-1	NA	few	CSVRQSGDEAFF	TGCAGCGTCCGACAGTCGGGGGATGAAGCTTTCTTT
TRBV2	TRBJ2-3	NA	many	CASSAPPEGLSTDTQYF	TGTGCCAGCAGTGCTCCCCCAGAGGGTCTTAGCACAGATACGCAGTATTTT
TRBV9	TRBJ1-1	NA	NA	CASSVVLNTEAFF	TGTGCCAGCAGCGTAGTTTTGAACACTGAAGCTTTCTTT
TRBV9	TRBJ2-2	NA	NA	CASRRGEETGELFF	TGTGCCAGCAGAAGAGGGGAAGAAACCGGGGAGCTGTTTTTT
TRBV7-9	TRBJ2-2	NA	few	CASSPDGTVAGELFF	TGTGCCAGCAGCCCAGACGGGACGGTAGCCGGGGAGCTGTTTTTT